These T cell receptor beta chains were read from a single sample in a study of T cell responses to AZD1222 COVID-19 vaccine. This table comes from immunoSEQ multiplex PCR, and its TCRdb copy is limited to in-frame clones, with some not included. The sample yields tens of thousands of clones, more than 75% seen once. Sample: peripheral blood, taken on day 0 of AZD1222 vaccination. Receptors were obtained from an adult in good health. Both conserved end residues are part of each CDR3. A D gene is named only where the DNA matches it firmly. Size tells how often a clone was seen (once, few, many) or the class of an expanded clone, and some rows leave it out.

j_call v_call d_call clone_size cdr3_aa cdr3_nt
TRBJ2-5 TRBV7-2 . . CVTHRGTLERETQYF TGTGTCACCCACCGCGGGACCCTGGAGCGGGAGACCCAGTACTTC
TRBJ1-1 TRBV11-3 . . CASTRQGANTEAFF TGTGCCAGCACCCGGCAAGGGGCGAACACTGAAGCTTTCTTT
TRBJ2-6 TRBV11-3 TRBD2 . CASSPGSGKGGGANVLTF TGTGCCAGCAGCCCCGGGAGCGGGAAAGGTGGTGGGGCCAACGTCCTGACTTTC
TRBJ2-2 TRBV7-2 . . CASSLYRWTGELFF TGTGCCAGCAGCTTATATCGGTGGACCGGGGAGCTGTTTTTT
TRBJ2-5 TRBV2 . once CASGSGIGETQYF TGTGCCAGTGGCTCCGGGATTGGGGAGACCCAGTACTTC
TRBJ1-2 TRBV5-8 . . CASSLGPIPYGYTF TGTGCCAGCAGCTTGGGTCCCATTCCCTATGGCTACACCTTC
TRBJ2-1 TRBV7-9 . . CASSSSRPGNEQFF TGTGCCAGCAGTTCCTCTCGGCCCGGGAATGAGCAGTTCTTC
TRBJ1-2 TRBV11-2 . . CASSTRARLYGYTF TGTGCCAGCAGCACTAGGGCACGATTATATGGCTACACCTTC
TRBJ2-1 TRBV10-3 TRBD1 . CATYRGNEQFF TGTGCCACCTACAGGGGCAATGAGCAGTTCTTC
TRBJ1-5 TRBV24-1 . once CATRQGRSNQPQHF TGTGCCACCAGACAGGGACGGAGCAATCAGCCCCAGCATTTT
TRBJ1-6 TRBV2 TRBD1 . CASRKGQGGDSYNSPLHF TGTGCCAGCAGAAAGGGACAGGGGGGGGACTCCTATAATTCACCCCTCCACTTT
TRBJ2-5 TRBV5-4 . . CASSFPGEETQYF TGTGCCAGCAGCTTCCCCGGAGAAGAGACCCAGTACTTC
TRBJ2-1 TRBV7-2 TRBD1 . CASRSTGTGSEEQFF TGTGCCAGCAGGTCTACCGGGACAGGGAGTGAGGAGCAGTTCTTC
TRBJ2-7 TRBV11-3 TRBD2 . CASSLRLAGGPQAYEQYF TGTGCCAGCAGCCTGCGTCTAGCGGGAGGGCCTCAGGCTTACGAGCAGTACTTC
TRBJ1-1 TRBV3-1/TRBV3-2 . . CASSQAWGDTEAFF TGTGCCAGCAGCCAAGCATGGGGAGACACTGAAGCTTTCTTT
TRBJ1-1 TRBV2 . . CASSNEMNTEAFF TGTGCCAGCAGCAACGAAATGAACACTGAAGCTTTCTTT
TRBJ1-6 TRBV7-7 . . CASSLEDNSPLHF TGTGCCAGCAGCTTAGAGGACAATTCACCCCTCCACTTT
TRBJ2-7 TRBV6-5 TRBD1 once CASSYDRGEQYF TGTGCCAGCAGTTACGACAGGGGCGAGCAGTACTTC
TRBJ1-4 TRBV19 . once CASSKRTASNEKLFF TGTGCCAGTAGTAAACGGACGGCCTCTAATGAAAAACTGTTTTTT
TRBJ1-1 TRBV19 TRBD1 . CASSIGTQGGNTEAFF TGTGCCAGTAGTATTGGGACCCAGGGGGGGAACACTGAAGCTTTCTTT
TRBJ2-1 TRBV7-5 . . CARSARQGRNNEQFF TGTGCCAGAAGCGCCAGACAGGGGAGGAACAATGAGCAGTTCTTC
TRBJ1-5 TRBV19 . . CASSSTGGNQPQHF TGTGCCAGTTCATCGACAGGCGGGAATCAGCCCCAGCATTTT
TRBJ1-5 TRBV2 . few CASSEWVSNQPQHF TGTGCCAGCAGTGAATGGGTTAGCAATCAGCCCCAGCATTTT
TRBJ2-1 TRBV11-2 TRBD2 . CASSPLAGGGNEQFF TGTGCCAGCAGCCCATTAGCGGGAGGTGGCAATGAGCAGTTCTTC
TRBJ1-2 TRBV7-9 . . CASSFDTRVYGYTF TGTGCCAGCAGCTTTGACACACGGGTCTATGGCTACACCTTC
TRBJ2-7 TRBV11-3 TRBD1 . CASSGGQRSSYEQYF TGTGCCAGCAGCGGGGGACAGAGAAGCTCCTACGAGCAGTACTTC
TRBJ2-5 TRBV18 . . CASSPAGAGETQYF TGTGCCAGCTCCCCGGCAGGGGCCGGGGAGACCCAGTACTTC
TRBJ1-4 TRBV7-9 TRBD1 . CASRSNRGRDDEKLFF TGTGCCAGCAGATCTAACAGGGGGCGCGACGATGAAAAACTGTTTTTT
TRBJ2-2 TRBV5-5 . . CASSLEGYGGELFF TGTGCCAGCAGCTTGGAAGGTTATGGCGGGGAGCTGTTTTTT
TRBJ1-4 TRBV9 . . CASSASGSNEKLFF TGTGCCAGCAGCGCGTCAGGGTCTAATGAAAAACTGTTTTTT
TRBJ2-1 TRBV9 TRBD2 once CASSVDGSGGFSEQFF TGTGCCAGCAGCGTAGATGGTAGCGGGGGGTTCAGTGAGCAGTTCTTC
TRBJ2-4 TRBV27 TRBD2 . CASSLLYRGVAKNIQYF TGTGCCAGCAGTTTATTGTATCGGGGGGTGGCCAAAAACATTCAGTACTTC
TRBJ2-1 TRBV24-1 TRBD1 . CATSDSSGTGHTEQFF TGTGCCACCAGTGATTCGTCCGGGACAGGGCATACCGAGCAGTTCTTC
TRBJ1-1 TRBV21-1 . few CASSTKGSRTEAFF TGTGCCAGCAGCACAAAGGGGAGTAGAACTGAAGCTTTCTTT
TRBJ2-2 TRBV6-5 . . CASTPRDGNTGELFF TGTGCCAGCACCCCCCGGGACGGAAACACCGGGGAGCTGTTTTTT
TRBJ1-3 TRBV7-8 . . CASSLVAYSGNTIYF TGTGCCAGCAGCCTAGTAGCGTATTCTGGAAACACCATATATTTT
TRBJ1-2 TRBV3-1/TRBV3-2 TRBD1 . CASSLDRGIDGYTF TGTGCCAGCAGCCTCGACAGGGGGATCGATGGCTACACCTTC
TRBJ1-1 TRBV5-1 . once CASSFGGAEAFF TGCGCCAGCAGCTTTGGGGGGGCTGAAGCTTTCTTT
TRBJ2-7 TRBV5-4 . . CASSFPQSYEQYF TGTGCCAGCAGCTTCCCTCAATCCTACGAGCAGTACTTC
TRBJ1-2 TRBV12-3/TRBV12-4 . . CASSLQGPYGYTF TGTGCCAGCAGTTTACAGGGACCCTATGGCTACACCTTC
TRBJ1-1 TRBV29-1 . few CSVRMGRNTEAFF TGCAGCGTCCGAATGGGGCGGAACACTGAAGCTTTCTTT
TRBJ1-5 TRBV7-6 . . CASSLSGSNNQPQHF TGTGCCAGCAGCTTATCAGGCAGTAACAATCAGCCCCAGCATTTT
TRBJ1-4 TRBV5-1 TRBD1 . CASSARGQGNRANEKLFF TGCGCCAGCAGCGCGAGGGGACAGGGAAATAGAGCTAATGAAAAACTGTTTTTT
TRBJ1-3 TRBV13 TRBD1 . CASNGGDRGGNTIYF TGTGCCAGCAATGGCGGGGACAGGGGGGGAAACACCATATATTTT
TRBJ1-5 TRBV7-8 . . CASSLAAGVAQPQHF TGTGCCAGCAGCTTAGCGGCAGGGGTTGCTCAGCCCCAGCATTTT
TRBJ1-2 TRBV7-8 TRBD1 . CASSLAAGGGGIPYGYTF TGTGCCAGCAGCTTAGCTGCAGGGGGCGGGGGGATACCATATGGCTACACCTTC
TRBJ2-5 TRBV11-2 . . CASSFTSGKETQYF TGTGCCAGCAGCTTCACTTCGGGCAAAGAGACCCAGTACTTC
TRBJ2-1 TRBV3-1/TRBV3-2 . . CASSQWDSSYNEQFF TGTGCCAGCAGCCAATGGGACTCCAGTTACAATGAGCAGTTCTTC
TRBJ1-1 TRBV27 TRBD1 . CASREGAAEAFF TGTGCCAGCAGGGAGGGGGCCGCTGAAGCTTTCTTT
TRBJ2-5 TRBV19 TRBD1 . CASSLGTAQEWTQYF TGTGCCAGTAGTTTAGGGACAGCCCAAGAGTGGACCCAGTACTTC